This T cell receptor (beta chain) derives from a study of low-dose radiotherapy and immunotherapy resistance in tumors. Overall study: Treatment of Cohort 2 consisted of 1 Gy per fraction every two weeks, amounting to 13 Gy over 26 weeks. At a dose of 200 mg/m2, intravenous cyclophosphamide was given every two weeks, one day before radiation and immunotherapy.

Time point specified: after trial treatment. Indicated treatment: LDRT plus nivolumab, ipilimumab, low-dose cyclophosphamide and aspirin (RACIN trial). TRAV- and TRBV-specific primers, spanning alpha and beta chains, primed first-strand cDNA. The TCRs were subjected to amplification over roughly 20 PCR cycles employing a constant-region primer in conjunction with a V-primer adapter. MiXCR, applied by TCRdb to the reads, yields one record per CDR3 protein. Found here are under 40,000 distinct CDR3 sequences, 45% to 50% of them singletons; the top ten hold around 5.4%. The CDR3 spans 16 residues. The V gene end was trimmed by 3 bases and the J gene end by 5 bases; junction bases not matched to a gene: 11. Germline CDR1 is MGHRA and CDR2 is YSYEKL.

The source material was PBMCs, sampled after low-dose radiotherapy plus immunotherapy. The genes are TRBV4-1 and TRBJ2-5; TRBD2 matches 8 bases. This receptor was obtained from a male donor with gallbladder cancer. The CDR3 region has the DNA TGCGCCAGCAGCCAGGACGCCCGGGGCGGGGGGGAGACCCAGTACTTC. It translates to CASSQDARGGGETQYF.